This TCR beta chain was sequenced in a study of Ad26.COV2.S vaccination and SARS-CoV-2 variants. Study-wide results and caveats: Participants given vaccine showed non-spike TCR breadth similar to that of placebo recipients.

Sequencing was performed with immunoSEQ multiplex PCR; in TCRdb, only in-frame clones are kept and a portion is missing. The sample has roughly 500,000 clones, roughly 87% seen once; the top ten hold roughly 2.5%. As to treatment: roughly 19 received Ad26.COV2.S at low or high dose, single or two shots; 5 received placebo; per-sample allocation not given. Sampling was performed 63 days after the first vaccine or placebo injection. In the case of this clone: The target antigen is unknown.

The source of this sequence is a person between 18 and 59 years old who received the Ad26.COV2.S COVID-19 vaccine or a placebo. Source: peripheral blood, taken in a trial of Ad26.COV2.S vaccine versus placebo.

CDR3 sequence: CASGRGPRETQYF. The CDR3 DNA sequence: TGTGCCAGCGGTCGGGGCCCTCGAGAGACCCAGTACTTC. This sequence joins TRBV7-8 and TRBJ2-5; D could derive from TRBD1 or TRBD2 (5 bases each). The CDR3 contains 13 residues. Per the germline V gene, CDR1 is SGHVS and CDR2 is FQNEAQ. V was pared by 8 bases and J by 4 bases, with 14 bases between.